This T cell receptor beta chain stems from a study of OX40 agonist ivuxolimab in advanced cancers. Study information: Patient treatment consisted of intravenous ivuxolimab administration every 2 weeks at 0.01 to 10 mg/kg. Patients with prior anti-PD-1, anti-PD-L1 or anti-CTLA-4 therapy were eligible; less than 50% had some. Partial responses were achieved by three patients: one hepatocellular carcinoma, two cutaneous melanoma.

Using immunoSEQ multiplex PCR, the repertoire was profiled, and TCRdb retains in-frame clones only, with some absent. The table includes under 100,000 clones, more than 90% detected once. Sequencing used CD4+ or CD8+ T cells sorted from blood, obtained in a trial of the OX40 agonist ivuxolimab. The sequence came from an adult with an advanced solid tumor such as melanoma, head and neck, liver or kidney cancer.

The CDR3 region has the DNA TGTGCCAGCAGCTTAGGACCTGGCAGGGAACAAGCTTTCTTT. Amino acids: CASSLGPGREQAFF. V and J are TRBV11-3 and TRBJ1-1; D is possibly TRBD1 (5 bases). Germline CDR1 and CDR2: SGHNT and YENEEA. The CDR3 has 14 amino acids. V dropped 1 base and J dropped 9 bases, with 15 bases sitting between them.